A selection of T cell receptor beta chains follows, all from one sample in a study of CD8+ T cells in alopecia areata. Only in-frame clones appear in the TCRdb table, and some are missing; sequencing was by immunoSEQ multiplex PCR. The sample holds 120,000 or so clones, under 65% seen once. The source was CD4+ T cells sorted from blood, collected at week 4, from a patient treated with tofacitinib. The receptors derive from a human donor with alopecia areata. The CDR3 runs from the conserved cysteine through the conserved F or W. Fields, in order: clone size, J gene, D gene, V gene, CDR3 protein, CDR3 DNA. A D gene is named only where the DNA matches it firmly. Size tells how often a clone was seen (once, few, many) or the class of an expanded clone, and some rows leave it out.

-,TRBJ1-1,-,TRBV5-1,CASSFSGWVENTEAFF,TGCGCCAGCAGCTTTTCTGGTTGGGTGGAGAACACTGAAGCTTTCTTT
-,TRBJ1-2,-,TRBV23-1,CASSQITRADTGYTF,TGCGCCAGCAGTCAAATTACACGGGCTGATACTGGCTACACCTTC
many,TRBJ2-7,TRBD1,TRBV7-2,CASRETGFSYEQYF,TGTGCCAGCAGGGAGACAGGGTTCTCCTACGAGCAGTACTTC
few,TRBJ1-5,-,TRBV15,CATSRDPDSNQPQHF,TGTGCCACCAGCAGAGACCCGGACAGCAATCAGCCCCAGCATTTT
-,TRBJ1-5,TRBD1,TRBV6-6,CASSYADRSAPQHF,TGTGCCAGCAGTTACGCGGACAGGTCAGCGCCCCAGCATTTT
-,TRBJ2-7,-,TRBV7-2,CASSPARSLPGEQYF,TGTGCCAGCAGCCCCGCGAGATCGCTGCCAGGCGAGCAGTACTTC
few,TRBJ2-1,TRBD1,TRBV5-1,CASSLRTGEDEQFF,TGCGCCAGCAGCTTGCGGACAGGGGAGGATGAGCAGTTCTTC
-,TRBJ2-6,TRBD1,TRBV7-9,CASSLAQGSSGANVLTF,TGTGCCAGCAGCTTAGCACAGGGGAGCTCTGGGGCCAACGTCCTGACTTTC
-,TRBJ2-6,-,TRBV6-5,CASRRQASGANVLTF,TGTGCCAGCAGGAGACAGGCCTCTGGGGCCAACGTCCTGACTTTC
once,TRBJ2-6,-,TRBV28,CASSTSGANVLTF,TGTGCCAGCAGTACCTCTGGGGCCAACGTCCTGACTTTC
-,TRBJ2-1,-,TRBV7-2,CASSLVAGLANNEQFF,TGTGCCAGCAGCTTAGTTGCGGGGTTGGCCAACAATGAGCAGTTCTTC
few,TRBJ1-1,-,TRBV2,CASSESFHSAFF,TGTGCCAGCAGTGAATCGTTTCATTCAGCTTTCTTT
-,TRBJ1-2,-,TRBV10-2,CASSIGDYGYTF,TGCGCCAGCAGTATCGGGGACTATGGCTACACCTTC
once,TRBJ1-5,-,TRBV18,CASSKDSNQPQHF,TGTGCCAGCTCAAAAGACAGTAATCAGCCCCAGCATTTT
-,TRBJ2-5,-,TRBV7-2,CASSRGPNQETQYF,TGTGCCAGCAGCCGAGGACCAAACCAAGAGACCCAGTACTTC
once,TRBJ2-7,TRBD1,TRBV25-1,CASSRQGSYEQYF,TGTGCCAGCAGTCGACAGGGCTCCTACGAGCAGTACTTC
few,TRBJ1-2,TRBD1,TRBV15,CATSRGDRNYGYTF,TGTGCCACCAGCAGAGGGGACAGGAACTATGGCTACACCTTC
-,TRBJ2-3,-,TRBV29-1,CSVGYVDTQYF,TGCAGCGTTGGGTATGTTGATACGCAGTATTTT
-,TRBJ1-2,-,TRBV5-6,CASTPKAEYGYTF,TGTGCCAGCACCCCAAAAGCGGAGTATGGCTACACCTTC
-,TRBJ1-6,TRBD1,TRBV10-3,CAIRNTGDNSPLHF,TGTGCCATCAGAAACACAGGGGATAATTCACCCCTCCACTTT
-,TRBJ1-5,-,TRBV19,CASSPEEGNWGSNQPQHF,TGTGCCAGTAGTCCCGAGGAGGGGAATTGGGGTAGCAATCAGCCCCAGCATTTT
few,TRBJ1-2,-,TRBV29-1,CSVTIGQNYGYTF,TGCAGCGTAACCATCGGACAGAACTATGGCTACACCTTC
-,TRBJ2-5,-,TRBV2,CASSEARRGLPHF,TGTGCCAGCAGTGAAGCAAGAAGGGGCTTACCTCACTTC
few,TRBJ2-2,-,TRBV5-1,CASSLGANTGELFF,TGCGCCAGCAGCTTGGGCGCCAACACCGGGGAGCTGTTTTTT
few,TRBJ1-2,TRBD1,TRBV19,CASSPGQGTGGYTF,TGTGCCAGTAGTCCCGGACAGGGGACGGGGGGCTACACCTTC
-,TRBJ2-3,-,TRBV6-1,CASSGASADTQYF,TGTGCCAGCAGTGGAGCGTCAGCAGATACGCAGTATTTT
-,TRBJ2-4,TRBD1,TRBV29-1,CSVDKGADNIQYF,TGCAGCGTTGACAAGGGGGCAGACAACATTCAGTACTTC
-,TRBJ2-5,-,TRBV5-1,CASSSTSLPQETQYF,TGCGCCAGCAGCTCGACTAGTCTACCCCAAGAGACCCAGTACTTC
-,TRBJ1-5,-,TRBV2,CASRVSNQPQHF,TGTGCCAGTAGAGTTAGCAATCAGCCCCAGCATTTT
many,TRBJ2-1,TRBD1,TRBV14,CASMGQYYNEQFF,TGTGCCAGCATGGGACAGTACTACAATGAGCAGTTCTTC
once,TRBJ1-4,-,TRBV7-2,CASSLVWGRDEKLFF,TGTGCCAGCAGCTTAGTATGGGGGCGAGATGAAAAACTGTTTTTT
-,TRBJ1-2,-,TRBV4-2,CASSQERGVSGYTF,TGTGCCAGCAGCCAAGAAAGAGGGGTGAGTGGCTACACCTTC
many,TRBJ2-7,-,TRBV5-6,CASSLGRVYEQYF,TGTGCCAGCAGCCTCGGACGGGTCTACGAGCAGTACTTC
-,TRBJ2-7,-,TRBV6-5,CASSYRETGYYEQYF,TGTGCCAGCAGTTACAGAGAGACAGGCTACTACGAGCAGTACTTC
-,TRBJ2-7,TRBD2,TRBV5-4,CASSHPSGEAYEQYF,TGTGCCAGCAGCCATCCTAGCGGGGAAGCCTACGAGCAGTACTTC
-,TRBJ1-5,-,TRBV7-3,CASGRGSGQPQHF,TGTGCCAGCGGGAGGGGGAGTGGGCAGCCCCAGCATTTT
few,TRBJ2-3,-,TRBV29-1,CSVLGRGTDTQYF,TGCAGCGTCCTCGGCAGGGGTACAGATACGCAGTATTTT
-,TRBJ2-1,TRBD2,TRBV5-4,CASSFPASGRWDEQFF,TGTGCCAGCAGCTTCCCGGCTAGCGGGAGATGGGATGAGCAGTTCTTC
-,TRBJ1-5,-,TRBV7-8,CASSRQGINQPQHF,TGTGCCAGCAGCCGGCAAGGGATCAATCAGCCCCAGCATTTT
once,TRBJ1-2,-,TRBV28,CASRPQGGGRRYGYTF,TGTGCCAGCAGACCCCAGGGTGGGGGGAGGCGCTATGGCTACACCTTC
-,TRBJ2-5,TRBD1,TRBV9,CASSVTGTGKRETQYF,TGTGCCAGCAGCGTAACCGGGACAGGGAAGCGAGAGACCCAGTACTTC
few,TRBJ2-7,-,TRBV2,CASSEDSAYEQYF,TGTGCCAGCAGTGAAGACTCTGCCTACGAGCAGTACTTC
once,TRBJ1-5,TRBD1,TRBV4-1,CASSQDGQVNQPQHF,TGCGCCAGCAGCCAAGATGGACAGGTTAATCAGCCCCAGCATTTT
-,TRBJ1-1,-,TRBV5-4,CASSLYRTTTEAFF,TGTGCCAGCAGCTTGTATCGTACGACCACTGAAGCTTTCTTT
-,TRBJ2-5,-,TRBV2,CASSELGETQYF,TGTGCCAGCAGTGAACTGGGGGAGACCCAGTACTTC
-,TRBJ1-5,TRBD1,TRBV18,CASSLGQGNQPQHF,TGTGCCAGCTCTCTAGGACAGGGCAATCAGCCCCAGCATTTT
few,TRBJ2-7,-,TRBV5-6,CASSLAATYEQYF,TGTGCCAGCAGCTTGGCGGCAACCTACGAGCAGTACTTC